The sequence of this T cell receptor (beta chain) was determined in a study of blood T cell repertoires in COVID-19. Study details: Acute and convalescent COVID-19 specimens originated in the United States, Italy and Spain. In each case, the material was cDNA or gDNA derived from T cells, B-cell-depleted T cells, or PBMCs.

Per the original data handling: By means of reference gene primer amplification, nucleated cell counts were estimated. Libraries were prepared by immunoSEQ multiplex PCR; TCRdb keeps only in-frame clonotypes and omits some of them. From that table come the V and J calls and clone size; the DNA was used to work out D and trimming. The sample has fewer than 100,000 clones, about 88% seen once; the top ten hold around 40%. Germline V lookup: CDR1 MNHNS, CDR2 SASEGT. The CDR3 runs 14 residues. V lost 3 bases to trimming and J lost 3 bases, with 11 bases between them. This clonotype was sampled from a human donor in a cohort sampled during active COVID-19. The V and J genes are TRBV6-1 and TRBJ1-1; D is possibly TRBD1 (6 bases). The specimen sequenced was peripheral blood. The CDR3 reads CASSDLQGYTEAFF. The CDR3 DNA follows: TGTGCCAGCAGTGACCTACAGGGATACACTGAAGCTTTCTTT.